Below, one T cell receptor beta chain is given with its context. Its antigen is currently unknown. This could be a read error, since a much larger clone is one nucleotide away. Patients were excluded because of uncontrolled infection, other autoimmune disease, pregnancy or lactation. Cells are PBMCs isolated from about 10 ml of fresh blood. The investigators amplified TCR beta CDR3 regions from RNA transcripts. Initially, a first-round RT-PCR of the TCR CDR3 employed the HTBI primer set. One entry per CDR3 protein results from TCRdb running MiXCR on the multiplex PCR reads. The sample has 200,000 to 300,000 distinct CDR3 sequences, approximately 23% seen once. This entry belongs to a study of T cells in Graves' hyperthyroidism and ophthalmopathy. Findings of the study overall: The model made its ophthalmopathy prediction, and onset followed a median approximately 6.5 months later.

V was clipped by 2 bases and J by 6 bases; unmatched bases: 7. The CDR3 is made up of 15 amino acids. Germline CDR1 is MGHRA and CDR2 is YSYEKL. The clonotype was recovered from a woman in her forties with Graves' ophthalmopathy. The chain is built from TRBV4-1 and TRBJ2-5; the match to TRBD1 covers 9 bases. The sample was blood. The CDR3 nucleotides read TGCGCCAGCAGCCAAATCGGGACAGGGAATAAGACCCAGTACTTC. This translates into CASSQIGTGNKTQYF.